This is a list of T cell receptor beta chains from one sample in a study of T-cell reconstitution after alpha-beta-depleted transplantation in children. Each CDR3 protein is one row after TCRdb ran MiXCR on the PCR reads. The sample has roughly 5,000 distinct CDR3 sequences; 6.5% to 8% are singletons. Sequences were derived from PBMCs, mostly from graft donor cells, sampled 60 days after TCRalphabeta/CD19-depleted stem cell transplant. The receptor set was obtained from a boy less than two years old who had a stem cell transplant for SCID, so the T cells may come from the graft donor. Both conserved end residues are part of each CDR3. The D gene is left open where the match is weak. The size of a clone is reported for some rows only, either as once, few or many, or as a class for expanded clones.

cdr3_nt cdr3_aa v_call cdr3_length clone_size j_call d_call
TGTGCCAGCAGTTACCGGCCCTACCCCCTCTCCTATAATTCACCCCTCCACTTT CASSYRPYPLSYNSPLHF TRBV6-5 18 medium-sized TRBJ1-6 .
TGCAGTGCTAATCACAACCCGAAGGACAATCAGCCCCAGCATTTT CSANHNPKDNQPQHF TRBV20-1 15 medium-sized TRBJ1-5 .
TGTGCCAGCAGGTCGATTTACCGGGGGCGAGAGACCCAGTACTTC CASRSIYRGRETQYF TRBV7-9 15 medium-sized TRBJ2-5 .
TGTGCCAGCAGTTTATGGGACCTTAGGCCCTACAATGAGCAGTTCTTC CASSLWDLRPYNEQFF TRBV28 16 medium-sized TRBJ2-1 .
TGTGCCACCAGCAACGAGGGCCAGCGGGAACCCTACAATGAGCAGTTCTTC CATSNEGQREPYNEQFF TRBV3-1 17 . TRBJ2-1 TRBD2
TGCAGCGTTAGTGGGACAGGATTAGGAGAATCCCAGTACTTC CSVSGTGLGESQYF TRBV29-1 14 medium-sized TRBJ2-5 TRBD1
TGTGCCAGCAGCCGCACTAATCAGGAGGGGAATTCACCCCTCCACTTT CASSRTNQEGNSPLHF TRBV7-9 16 many TRBJ1-6 .
TGTGCCAGCAGCTTAGTTCTCGGCAGGGACTCGGTGAGCAATCAGCCCCAGCATTTT CASSLVLGRDSVSNQPQHF TRBV11-2 19 many TRBJ1-5 .
TGTGCCAGCCACCTAGCGGGGCGGCATCAGTTCTTC CASHLAGRHQFF TRBV9 12 medium-sized TRBJ2-1 TRBD2
TGCAGCACCAAAGGGGATAGCAATCAGCCCCAGCATTTT CSTKGDSNQPQHF TRBV29-1 13 many TRBJ1-5 .
TGTGCCAGCAGTCCCTTTGGGGGCAAAGGCAAAAACATTCAGTACTTC CASSPFGGKGKNIQYF TRBV6-5 16 medium-sized TRBJ2-4 .
TGTGCCAGCTCACCTTCCGGACGGTGGTCCGGCTACACCTTC CASSPSGRWSGYTF TRBV18 14 medium-sized TRBJ1-2 .
TGTGCCAGCAGGGTCGGCAGGGCCACTGGAAACACCATATATTTT CASRVGRATGNTIYF TRBV2 15 many TRBJ1-3 .
TGCGCCAGCAGCCCTACAGGACAGCCTTATCAGCCCCAGCATTTT CASSPTGQPYQPQHF TRBV5-1 15 many TRBJ1-5 .
TGTGCCAGCAGACGGCCGGCATTCCTTGGCTACACCTTC CASRRPAFLGYTF TRBV5-5 13 many TRBJ1-2 .
TGTGCCAGCAGCTTGGGCCCCGGGGGGCGCGGAGAGACCCAGTACTTC CASSLGPGGRGETQYF TRBV5-6 16 many TRBJ2-5 .